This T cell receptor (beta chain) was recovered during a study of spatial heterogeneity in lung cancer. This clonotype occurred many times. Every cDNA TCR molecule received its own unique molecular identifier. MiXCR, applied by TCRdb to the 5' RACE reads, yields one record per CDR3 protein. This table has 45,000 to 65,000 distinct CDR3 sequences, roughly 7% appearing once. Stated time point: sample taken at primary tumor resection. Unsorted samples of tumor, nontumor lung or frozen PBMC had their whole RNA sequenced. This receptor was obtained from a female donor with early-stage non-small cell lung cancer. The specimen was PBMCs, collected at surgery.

CDR3 nucleotide sequence: TGTGCCAGCAAATGGCCAGCTAATGAGCAGTTCTTC. This translates into CASKWPANEQFF. This sequence joins TRBV2 and TRBJ2-1; D is unclear. V lost 7 bases, J lost 7 bases, and 11 bases lay in between. Germline V lookup: CDR1 SNHLY, CDR2 FYNNEI. CDR3 length equals 12 residues.